This entry lists 18 T cell receptor beta chains sequenced from one sample in a study of T cell responses to AZD1222 COVID-19 vaccine. Some clones are missing from TCRdb's copy, which holds only in-frame ones; the method was immunoSEQ multiplex PCR. Of 85,000 to 100,000 clones listed, just over 90% are singletons. The sequenced sample was peripheral blood, obtained on day 0 of AZD1222 vaccination. Source of these receptors: an adult in good health.

In the case of this clone: This specimen includes other DNA sequences encoding the same CDR3. The genes are TRBV7-2 and TRBJ1-1; D gene uncertain. Germline assignment: CDR1 SGHTA and CDR2 FQGNSA. The V and J ends lost 3 bases and 8 bases respectively, with 7 bases between them. CDR3 size: 11 residues. This chain's CDR3 is CASSFGREAFF. The CDR3 DNA reads as TGTGCCAGCAGCTTCGGCAGGGAAGCTTTCTTT. Full variable domain (missing parts from reference TRBV7-2 and TRBJ1-1): GAGVSQSPSNKVTEKGKDVELRCDPISGHTALYWYRQSLGQGLEFLIYFQGNSAPDKSGLPSDRFSAERTGGSVSTLTIQRTQQEDSAVYLCASSFGREAFFGQGTRLTVV.

This clone was recorded at least ten times. The gene calls are TRBV19 and TRBJ1-1, with 9 bases identical to TRBD1. CDR3 length equals 13 residues. V shed 5 bases and J 4 bases; nucleotides not matched to a gene: 2. CDR1 is LNHDA, CDR2 SQIVND, per germline (reference sequence). CDR3 coding DNA: TGTGCCAGTAGTCGGACAGGGGCCACTGAAGCTTTCTTT. It specifies CASSRTGATEAFF.

The chain employs TRBV5-4 and TRBJ2-1; D call uncertain. Germline V gives CDR1 SGHNT, CDR2 YYREEE (reference sequence). Deletions cut 2 bases from V and 2 bases from J, with 8 bases between. This CDR3 spans 14 amino acids. CDR3 sequence (DNA): TGTGCCAGCAGCTTACGGTCCACCTACAATGAGCAGTTCTTC. This gives the protein CASSLRSTYNEQFF.

J is TRBJ1-5 and V is TRBV7-9; no definite D call. The CDR3 has 12 amino acids. Per the germline V gene, CDR1 is SEHNR and CDR2 is FQNEAQ (reference sequence). V lost 5 bases, J lost 3 bases, and 5 bases lay in between. The CDR3 sequence is CASSDNNQPQHF. The CDR3 DNA sequence: TGTGCCAGCAGCGACAACAATCAGCCCCAGCATTTT.

The chain combines TRBV3-1 (or the pseudogene TRBV3-2) with TRBJ1-2; 7 bases are a match to TRBD1. Germline loops: CDR1 LGHDT, CDR2 YNNKEL (reference sequence). J was trimmed by 0 bases and V by 4 bases; bases with no gene match: 2. This CDR3 contains 14 residues. The CDR3 region is CASSRDSANYGYTF. DNA for the CDR3: TGTGCCAGCAGCCGGGACAGTGCTAACTATGGCTACACCTTC.

This chain's CDR3 is CASSQPKPGQFYEQYF. CDR3 in DNA: TGCGCCAGCAGTCAACCCAAACCGGGACAATTCTACGAGCAGTACTTC. The gene calls are TRBV23-1 and TRBJ2-7, with a tentative D call TRBD1 (6 bases). TRBV23-1 falls under the ORF class, with uncertain function. This CDR3 has 16 amino acids. V shed 2 bases and J shed 3 bases, with 17 bases lying between them.

The gene calls are TRBV5-5 and TRBJ2-5; D may correspond to TRBD1 or TRBD2 (6 bases each). Germline V gene sequence: CDR1 SGHKS, CDR2 YYEKEE (reference sequence). V was clipped by 4 bases and J by 5 bases, with 12 bases between them. The CDR3 has 13 residues. DNA of the CDR3: TGTGCCAGCAGCAGAACAGGGAGGGAGACCCAGTACTTC. Translation gives CASSRTGRETQYF.

The V call is TRBV2, the J call TRBJ1-5, with TRBD1 identical over 11 bases. Germline V CDR1 and CDR2: SNHLY, FYNNEI. J lost 7 bases, V lost 6 bases, and 8 bases had no gene match. The CDR3 is 15 amino acids. CDR3 sequence: CASRGTGGLRQPQHF. DNA of the CDR3: TGTGCCAGCAGGGGGACAGGGGGACTTAGGCAGCCCCAGCATTTT. The whole variable domain, remainder taken from reference TRBV2 and TRBJ1-5, is EPEVTQTPSHQVTQMGQEVILRCVPISNHLYFYWYRQILGQKVEFLVSFYNNEISEKSEIFDDQFSVERPDGSNFTLKIRSTKLEDSAMYFCASRGTGGLRQPQHFGDGTRLSIL.

The rearrangement uses TRBV7-3 and TRBJ2-3, with D possibly matching TRBD1 (6 bases). The germline CDR1 and CDR2 sequences are SGHTA and FQGTGA. Trimming removed 2 bases from V and 4 bases from J, with 16 bases in between. The CDR3 totals 16 residues. Here the CDR3 DNA reads TGTGCCAGCAGCTTATATCTCCAGACAGGCTCAGATACGCAGTATTTT. Its translation is CASSLYLQTGSDTQYF.

CDR3 region: CASSRITLRGGYGYTF. CDR3 DNA sequence: TGTGCCAGTAGCCGTATAACCCTCAGGGGCGGCTATGGCTACACCTTC. The V and J genes are TRBV19 and TRBJ1-2; D is possibly TRBD1 (6 bases). The V end lost 6 bases, the J end lost 4 bases, and 21 bases lay between the germline ends. In germline, CDR1 is LNHDA, CDR2 SQIVND (reference sequence). CDR3 length: 16 residues.

This clone was seen only a few times. J is TRBJ1-2 and V is TRBV24-1, with D tentatively TRBD1 (5 bases). V was trimmed by 2 bases and J by 8 bases, leaving 11 bases between them. The CDR3 runs 13 residues. The germline CDR1 and CDR2 sequences are KGHDR and SFDVKD. CDR3 sequence reads: CATSDSQDRGYTF. CDR3 bases: TGTGCCACCAGTGATTCGCAAGACAGAGGCTACACCTTC.

This rearrangement joins TRBV5-1 to TRBJ1-4; D unclear. Trimming pared 1 base from V and 8 bases from J, leaving 15 bases between. This CDR3 has 15 amino acids. CDR1 and CDR2 from the germline V gene are SGHRS and YFSETQ. In DNA form, the CDR3 reads TGCGCCAGCAGCTTGTCCCCCGATATAGGAGAAAAACTGTTTTTT. Protein product: CASSLSPDIGEKLFF.

The genes are TRBV3-1 (or the pseudogene TRBV3-2) and TRBJ1-6, with D uncertain. Trimming stripped 0 bases from V and 10 bases from J, with 10 bases between. The CDR3 length is 14 residues. Germline CDR1 is LGHDT and CDR2 is YNNKEL (reference sequence). CDR3 loop: CASSQDLGQSPLHF. The CDR3 DNA follows: TGTGCCAGCAGCCAAGATTTAGGTCAGTCACCCCTCCACTTT.

The gene calls are TRBV2 and TRBJ2-5, with D possibly being TRBD2 (5 bases). Germline CDR1 SNHLY, CDR2 FYNNEI. V was trimmed by 2 bases and J by 0 bases, leaving 7 bases between them. The CDR3 contains 14 residues. CDR3 DNA: TGTGCCAGCAGTGAATCAGCGGACCAAGAGACCCAGTACTTC. Translating gives CASSESADQETQYF.

The V call is TRBV15, the J call TRBJ2-3, with 7 nucleotides matching TRBD1. CDR3 size: 15 residues. The ends lost 3 bases at V and 0 bases at J; junction bases unmatched: 3. Germline assignment: CDR1 LNHNV and CDR2 YYDKDF (reference sequence). This CDR3 reads CATSSTTGSTDTQYF. In DNA form, the CDR3 reads TGTGCCACCAGCAGCACGACAGGGAGCACAGATACGCAGTATTTT.

The chain joins TRBV6-2 or TRBV6-3 to TRBJ2-7; no clear D gene. V was cut by 3 bases and J by 10 bases, with 13 bases left in between. The CDR3 length is 12 residues. Germline values: CDR1 MNHEY, CDR2 SVGEGT. CDR3 residues: CASSYSRVSQYF. CDR3 bases: TGTGCCAGCAGTTATTCACGTGTCTCTCAGTACTTC.

V and J are TRBV5-4 and TRBJ2-7, with TRBD1 matching over 12 bases. V was pared by 5 bases and J by 6 bases, with 9 bases of the junction left unmatched. This CDR3 is 15 amino acids long. Looked up from germline, CDR1 is SGHNT and CDR2 is YYREEE (reference sequence). The CDR3 loop reads CASSPGTGGSIEQYF. The CDR3 nucleotides are TGTGCCAGCAGTCCCGGGACAGGGGGCTCTATCGAGCAGTACTTC.

The rearrangement joins TRBV19 to TRBJ1-3, with D maybe TRBD1 (6 bases). Deletions cut 3 bases from V and 0 bases from J, with 9 bases between. CDR3 length: 15 amino acids. Per germline, CDR1 LNHDA and CDR2 SQIVND (reference sequence). The CDR3 region has the DNA TGTGCCAGTAGTATTGGACAGAGCTCTGGAAACACCATATATTTT. It yields the protein CASSIGQSSGNTIYF.